The rows below give T cell receptor beta chains drawn from one sample of a study of identifying expanded T cells in peripheral blood. Data came from immunoSEQ multiplex PCR; TCRdb stores just in-frame clones and leaves some out. The data show 91,000 or so clones, 88% seen once. The specimen sequenced was blood. Receptor source: a person aged 18-70 years in good health. CDR3s include the opening cysteine and the closing phenylalanine or tryptophan. The D gene is left open where the match is weak. Not all rows give a size; the values are once, few, many and, for expanded clones, a class.

D	J	V	size	CDR3	DNA
-	TRBJ2-1	TRBV11-2	-	CASSEGHYNEQFF	TGTGCCAGCAGCGAGGGACATTACAATGAGCAGTTCTTC
-	TRBJ2-2	TRBV20-1	-	CSASGTGELFF	TGCAGTGCTAGTGGCACCGGGGAGCTGTTTTTT
-	TRBJ1-2	TRBV5-8	-	CASSFLTAVNYGYTF	TGTGCCAGCAGCTTCCTGACAGCCGTAAACTATGGCTACACCTTC
-	TRBJ2-7	TRBV10-3	-	CAITVDRNSYEQYF	TGTGCCATCACAGTAGACAGAAACTCCTACGAGCAGTACTTC
TRBD2	TRBJ2-7	TRBV6-5	-	CASSSGGSYEQYF	TGTGCCAGCAGTTCCGGGGGGAGCTACGAGCAGTACTTC
-	TRBJ1-1	TRBV29-1	-	CSVAGGSGDTEAFF	TGCAGCGTTGCGGGGGGGTCCGGGGACACTGAAGCTTTCTTT
TRBD1	TRBJ2-1	TRBV5-1	-	CASSLAPGTGGGDEQFF	TGCGCCAGCAGCTTGGCCCCCGGGACAGGGGGCGGCGATGAGCAGTTCTTC
TRBD2	TRBJ2-2	TRBV18	-	CASSPERQRGNTGELFF	TGTGCCAGCTCACCAGAAAGGCAGCGGGGTAACACCGGGGAGCTGTTTTTT
TRBD2	TRBJ2-1	TRBV18	many	CASLRTSDYNEQFF	TGTGCCAGCCTACGGACTAGCGACTACAATGAGCAGTTCTTC
TRBD2	TRBJ2-3	TRBV15	-	CATSRRPSRGDTDTQYF	TGTGCCACCAGCAGGAGACCCTCGCGGGGGGACACAGATACGCAGTATTTT
-	TRBJ2-6	TRBV6-6	-	CASGAESSGANVLTF	TGTGCCAGCGGAGCCGAGAGCTCTGGGGCCAACGTCCTGACTTTC
-	TRBJ2-3	TRBV18	-	CASSRRTGGGTDTQYF	TGTGCCAGCTCAAGAAGGACAGGTGGGGGGACAGATACGCAGTATTTT
TRBD1	TRBJ1-5	TRBV6-1	-	CASRLTGNNQPQHF	TGTGCCAGCAGGTTGACAGGGAATAATCAGCCCCAGCATTTT
-	TRBJ2-2	TRBV9	once	CASSSGTANTGELFF	TGTGCCAGCTCCTCGGGGACGGCGAACACCGGGGAGCTGTTTTTT
-	TRBJ1-6	TRBV27	-	CASSGAGESSPLHF	TGTGCCAGCAGTGGGGCAGGGGAGAGTTCACCCCTCCACTTT
TRBD1	TRBJ2-1	TRBV30	-	CAWRALGTDHNEQFF	TGTGCCTGGAGGGCCCTTGGGACAGATCACAATGAGCAGTTCTTC
-	TRBJ1-1	TRBV9	-	CASSVDEGPYTEAFF	TGTGCCAGCAGCGTAGATGAGGGTCCCTACACTGAAGCTTTCTTT
-	TRBJ2-2	TRBV4-1	few	CASSQDGIGELFF	TGCGCCAGCAGCCAAGACGGAATCGGGGAGCTGTTTTTT
TRBD1	TRBJ2-7	TRBV5-1	-	CASSLGTGVAYYEQYF	TGCGCCAGCAGCTTGGGGACAGGGGTGGCGTACTACGAGCAGTACTTC
-	TRBJ2-1	TRBV10-3	-	CAIRGASGGNNEQFF	TGTGCCATCAGGGGGGCTAGCGGAGGTAACAATGAGCAGTTCTTC
TRBD2	TRBJ2-2	TRBV4-2	-	CASSQGTSLNTGELFF	TGTGCCAGCAGCCAGGGGACTAGCCTAAACACCGGGGAGCTGTTTTTT
-	TRBJ2-7	TRBV9	-	CASSVGGPDEQYF	TGTGCCAGCAGCGTAGGAGGGCCCGACGAGCAGTACTTC
-	TRBJ2-5	TRBV18	-	CASSPPTGGSRTSDVTDQETQYF	TGTGCCAGCTCACCACCTACAGGGGGCTCTAGGACTAGCGACGTTACCGACCAAGAGACCCAGTACTTC
TRBD2	TRBJ2-5	TRBV30	-	CAWTSGSTETQYF	TGTGCCTGGACTAGCGGGAGTACAGAGACCCAGTACTTC
-	TRBJ2-1	TRBV9	-	CASRAFSRGFIYEQFF	TGTGCCAGCAGGGCGTTTAGCCGGGGGTTTATCTATGAGCAGTTCTTC
-	TRBJ2-1	TRBV12-5	-	CASGLEGSNNEQFF	TGTGCTAGTGGTTTGGAGGGAAGTAACAATGAGCAGTTCTTC
-	TRBJ2-6	TRBV27	-	CASSTFSGANVLTF	TGTGCCAGCAGTACCTTTTCTGGGGCCAACGTCCTGACTTTC
TRBD1	TRBJ2-1	TRBV6-5	-	CASSSTGGPYNEQFF	TGTGCCAGCAGTTCCACAGGGGGCCCCTACAATGAGCAGTTCTTC
-	TRBJ1-1	TRBV19	-	CASTSTRGAEAFF	TGTGCCAGTACCTCGACGAGGGGAGCTGAAGCTTTCTTT
TRBD1	TRBJ2-5	TRBV7-2	-	CASSTTGAQETQYF	TGTGCCAGCAGCACCACAGGGGCGCAGGAGACCCAGTACTTC
-	TRBJ1-4	TRBV28	-	CASSLVAGGNEKLFF	TGTGCCAGCAGTTTGGTGGCAGGCGGGAACGAAAAACTGTTTTTT
TRBD2	TRBJ2-2	TRBV28	-	CASSYAGEITGELFF	TGTGCCAGCAGTTACGCGGGAGAGATCACCGGGGAGCTGTTTTTT
-	TRBJ2-3	TRBV6-5	-	CASSRGRGVTDTQYF	TGTGCCAGCAGCCGCGGTCGCGGGGTAACAGATACGCAGTATTTT
TRBD1	TRBJ1-4	TRBV7-9	-	CASSPRQGREANEKLFF	TGTGCCAGCAGCCCGAGACAGGGAAGGGAGGCTAATGAAAAACTGTTTTTT
-	TRBJ2-7	TRBV11-2	-	CASSLDDSDYEQYF	TGTGCCAGCAGCTTAGACGACAGCGACTACGAGCAGTACTTC
-	TRBJ2-7	TRBV10-2	-	CARSSDGSYEQYF	TGCGCCAGGAGCTCGGACGGGTCCTACGAGCAGTACTTC
TRBD1	TRBJ1-1	TRBV7-9	-	CASSPGQGETEAFF	TGTGCCAGCAGCCCCGGACAGGGAGAGACTGAAGCTTTCTTT
-	TRBJ1-2	TRBV6-4	medium-sized	CASRPTGSGGYGYTF	TGTGCCAGCAGGCCTACAGGGTCTGGTGGCTATGGCTACACCTTC
-	TRBJ2-1	TRBV9	-	CASSVGGWPNNEQFF	TGTGCCAGCAGCGTAGGAGGATGGCCGAACAATGAGCAGTTCTTC
-	TRBJ2-1	TRBV13	-	CASSRALLREQFF	TGTGCCAGCAGCCGAGCCCTACTAAGGGAGCAGTTCTTC
-	TRBJ1-2	TRBV9	-	CASSPRQGLDYTF	TGTGCCAGCAGCCCCCGGCAGGGTTTGGACTACACCTTC
-	TRBJ2-1	TRBV28	-	CASSLGRDLLGEQFF	TGTGCCAGCAGTTTAGGCAGGGATCTCTTAGGTGAGCAGTTCTTC
TRBD1	TRBJ1-2	TRBV9	-	CASSFGQGADYGYTF	TGTGCCAGCAGCTTCGGACAGGGGGCCGACTATGGCTACACCTTC
-	TRBJ2-1	TRBV7-3	once	CASSLGPESNEQFF	TGTGCCAGCAGCTTAGGTCCCGAGAGCAATGAGCAGTTCTTC
-	TRBJ2-1	TRBV19	few	CASSLTPYNEQFF	TGTGCCAGTAGTCTCACCCCATACAATGAGCAGTTCTTC
TRBD1	TRBJ2-7	TRBV14	-	CASSPHTGTVQLYEQYF	TGTGCCAGCAGCCCGCATACTGGGACAGTTCAACTCTACGAGCAGTACTTC
-	TRBJ1-1	TRBV7-7	-	CASSLGQNTEAFF	TGTGCCAGCAGCTTAGGACAGAACACTGAAGCTTTCTTT
-	TRBJ1-4	TRBV9	once	CASSVPGTNEKLFF	TGTGCCAGCAGCGTCCCAGGCACTAATGAAAAACTGTTTTTT
-	TRBJ2-5	TRBV5-1	-	CASSLGPEQETQYF	TGCGCCAGCAGCCTCGGGCCAGAACAAGAGACCCAGTACTTC
-	TRBJ1-2	TRBV14	few	CASSQSGLDGYTF	TGTGCCAGCAGCCAGTCAGGGTTGGATGGCTACACCTTC
-	TRBJ1-5	TRBV6-5	-	CASSRARGNQPQHF	TGTGCCAGCAGCCGCGCCAGGGGTAATCAGCCCCAGCATTTT
TRBD2	TRBJ2-1	TRBV19	-	CASSINSGVYNEQFF	TGTGCCAGTAGTATTAATAGCGGGGTTTACAATGAGCAGTTCTTC
-	TRBJ2-1	TRBV14	once	CASSPPGTVPGWDYNEQFF	TGTGCCAGCAGCCCCCCGGGCACTGTCCCCGGGTGGGATTACAATGAGCAGTTCTTC
-	TRBJ2-7	TRBV13	-	CASSLLQSSYEQYF	TGTGCCAGCAGCTTATTACAGAGCTCCTACGAGCAGTACTTC
-	TRBJ1-1	TRBV30	-	CAWTTRRQRNTEAFF	TGTGCCTGGACCACACGCCGACAGCGGAACACTGAAGCTTTCTTT
-	TRBJ2-7	TRBV7-6	-	CASSPVSGVGYEQYF	TGTGCCAGCAGCCCCGTCTCGGGAGTTGGCTACGAGCAGTACTTC